Sequencing of this TCR beta chain was carried out in a study of OX40 agonist ivuxolimab in advanced cancers. Overall study context: Ivuxolimab, an agonistic anti-OX40 (CD134) antibody, was given to patients. A history of anti-PD-1, anti-PD-L1 or anti-CTLA-4 therapy was acceptable, and roughly 40% had some. Overall study findings and caveats: By week 6 at 0.1 to 3.0 mg/kg, blood CD4+ and CD8+ T cells had expanded clonally.

Profiling relied on immunoSEQ multiplex PCR, and the TCRdb table lists in-frame clones only, not all of them. The sample shows over 60,000 clones, approximately 90% of them seen only once. This clone was observed once. Its target is not known. This receptor was taken from an adult with an advanced solid tumor such as melanoma, head and neck, liver or kidney cancer. The starting material was CD4+ or CD8+ T cells sorted from blood, obtained in a trial of the OX40 agonist ivuxolimab.

The CDR3 nucleotides read TGTGCCAGCAGCTTGGAAGGGACCGATACGCAGTATTTT. Its protein product is CASSLEGTDTQYF. The rearrangement uses TRBV11-3 and TRBJ2-3, with D possibly being TRBD1 or TRBD2 (5 bases each). Trimming took off 3 bases at V and 6 bases at J, with 10 bases between the two ends. This CDR3 spans 13 amino acids. Germline values: CDR1 SGHNT, CDR2 YENEEA.